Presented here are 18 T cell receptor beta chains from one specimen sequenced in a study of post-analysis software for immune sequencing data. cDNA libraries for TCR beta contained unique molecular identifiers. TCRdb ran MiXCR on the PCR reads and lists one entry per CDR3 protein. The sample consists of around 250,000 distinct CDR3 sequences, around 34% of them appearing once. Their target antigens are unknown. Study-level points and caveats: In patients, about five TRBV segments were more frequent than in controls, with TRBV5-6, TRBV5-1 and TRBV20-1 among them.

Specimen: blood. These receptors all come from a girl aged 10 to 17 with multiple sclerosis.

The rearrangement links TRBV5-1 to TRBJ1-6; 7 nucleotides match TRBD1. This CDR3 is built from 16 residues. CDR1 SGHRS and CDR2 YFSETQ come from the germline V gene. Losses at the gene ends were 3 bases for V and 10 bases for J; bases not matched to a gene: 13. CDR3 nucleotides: TGCGCCAGCAGCTCTGACAGGGCCATCCGCGGGTCACCCCTCCACTTT. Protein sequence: CASSSDRAIRGSPLHF.

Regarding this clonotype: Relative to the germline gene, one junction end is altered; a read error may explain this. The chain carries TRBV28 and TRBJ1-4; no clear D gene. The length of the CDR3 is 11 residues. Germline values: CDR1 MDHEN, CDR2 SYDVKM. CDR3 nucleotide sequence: TGTACCAGCAGTTTTGGTGAAAAACTGTTTTTT. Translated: CTSSFGEKLFF.

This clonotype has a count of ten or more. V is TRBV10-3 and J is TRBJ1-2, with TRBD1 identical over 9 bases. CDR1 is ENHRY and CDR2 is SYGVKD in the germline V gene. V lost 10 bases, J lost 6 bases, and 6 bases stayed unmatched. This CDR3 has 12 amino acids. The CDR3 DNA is TGTGCCACGGGACAGGGAAGGAATGGCTACACCTTC. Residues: CATGQGRNGYTF.

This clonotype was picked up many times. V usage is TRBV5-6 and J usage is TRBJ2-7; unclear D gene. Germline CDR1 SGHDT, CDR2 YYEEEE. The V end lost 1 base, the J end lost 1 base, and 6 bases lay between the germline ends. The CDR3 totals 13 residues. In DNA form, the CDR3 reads TGTGCCAGCAGCTTGACAGCTTCCTACGAGCAGTACTTC. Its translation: CASSLTASYEQYF. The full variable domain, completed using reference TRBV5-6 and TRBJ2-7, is DAGVTQSPTHLIKTRGQQVTLRCSPKSGHDTVSWYQQALGQGPQFIFQYYEEEERQRGNFPDRFSGHQFPNYSSELNVNALLLGDSALYLCASSLTASYEQYFGPGTRLTVT.

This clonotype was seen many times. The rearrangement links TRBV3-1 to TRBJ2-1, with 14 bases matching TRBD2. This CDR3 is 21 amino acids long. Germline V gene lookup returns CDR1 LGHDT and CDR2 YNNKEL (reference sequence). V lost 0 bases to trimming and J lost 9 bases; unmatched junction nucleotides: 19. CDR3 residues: CASSQERDRGRLAGGPREQFF. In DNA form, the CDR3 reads TGTGCCAGCAGCCAAGAACGAGACAGGGGGCGACTAGCGGGAGGGCCCCGTGAGCAGTTCTTC.

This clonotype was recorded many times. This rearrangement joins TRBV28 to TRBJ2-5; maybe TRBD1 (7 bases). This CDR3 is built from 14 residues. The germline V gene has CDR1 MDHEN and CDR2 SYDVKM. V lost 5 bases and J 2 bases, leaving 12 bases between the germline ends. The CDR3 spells CASSRQGGQETQYF. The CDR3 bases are TGTGCCAGCAGTCGACAGGGAGGTCAAGAGACCCAGTACTTC. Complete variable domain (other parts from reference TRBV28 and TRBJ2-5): DVKVTQSSRYLVKRTGEKVFLECVQDMDHENMFWYRQDPGLGLRLIYFSYDVKMKEKGDIPEGYSVSREKKERFSLILESASTNQTSMYLCASSRQGGQETQYFGPGTRLLVL.

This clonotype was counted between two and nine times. As DNA, the CDR3 is TGTGCCACCACCGGGAGGGCCGGCAATGAGCAGTACTTC. The encoded protein is CATTGRAGNEQYF. The genes are TRBV24-1 and TRBJ2-5, with 8 bases lining up with TRBD2. Germline V CDR1 and CDR2: KGHDR, SFDVKD. V shed 8 bases and J 11 bases; nucleotides not matched to a gene: 12. This CDR3 spans 13 amino acids.

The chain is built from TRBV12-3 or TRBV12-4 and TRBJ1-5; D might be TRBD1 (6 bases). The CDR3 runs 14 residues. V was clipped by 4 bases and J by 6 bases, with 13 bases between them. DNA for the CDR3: TGTGCCAGCAGTTCACGACAGGTAAGTCAGCCCCAGCATTTT. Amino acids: CASSSRQVSQPQHF.

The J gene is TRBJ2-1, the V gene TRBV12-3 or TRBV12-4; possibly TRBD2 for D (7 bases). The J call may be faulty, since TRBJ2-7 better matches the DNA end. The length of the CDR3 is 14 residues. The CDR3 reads CASRGAGAYNEQYF. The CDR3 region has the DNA TGTGCCAGCAGGGGTGCGGGGGCTTACAATGAGCAGTACTTC.

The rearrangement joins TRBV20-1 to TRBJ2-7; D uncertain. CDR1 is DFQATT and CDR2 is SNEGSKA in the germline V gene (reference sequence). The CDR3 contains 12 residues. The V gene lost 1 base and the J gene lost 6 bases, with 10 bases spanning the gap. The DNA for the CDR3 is TGCAGTGCTAGAGCACCGGGCGGCGAGCAGTACTTC. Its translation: CSARAPGGEQYF.

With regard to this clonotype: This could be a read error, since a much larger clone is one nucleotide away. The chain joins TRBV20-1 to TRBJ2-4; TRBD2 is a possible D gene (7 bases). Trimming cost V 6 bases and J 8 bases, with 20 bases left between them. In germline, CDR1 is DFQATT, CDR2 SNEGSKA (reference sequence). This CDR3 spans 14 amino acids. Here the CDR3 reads CSAGETGGRHIQYF. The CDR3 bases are TGCAGTGCAGGGGAAACGGGGGGCCGCCACATTCAGTACTTC.

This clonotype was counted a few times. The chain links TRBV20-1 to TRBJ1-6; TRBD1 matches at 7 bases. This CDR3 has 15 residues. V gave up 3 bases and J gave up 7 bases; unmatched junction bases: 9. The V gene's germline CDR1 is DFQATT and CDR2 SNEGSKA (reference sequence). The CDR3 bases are TGCAGTGCTAGCCGCGGACAGGCCACAAATTCACCCCTCCACTTT. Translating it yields CSASRGQATNSPLHF.

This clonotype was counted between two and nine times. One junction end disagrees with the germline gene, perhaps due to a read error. The CDR3 reads CASSPDRFHVPRTDTQYF. CDR3 bases: TGCGCCAGCAGCCCTGACCGGTTCCATGTGCCCCGCACGGATACGCAGTATTTT. The chain is built from TRBV5-1 and TRBJ2-3, with unresolved D. Per germline, CDR1 SGHRS and CDR2 YFSETQ. The CDR3 contains 18 residues.

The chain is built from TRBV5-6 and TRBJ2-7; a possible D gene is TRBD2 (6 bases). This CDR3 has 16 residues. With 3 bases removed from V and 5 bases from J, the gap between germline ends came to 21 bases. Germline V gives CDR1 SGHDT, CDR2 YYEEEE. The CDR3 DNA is TGTGCCAGCAGCTCCGGCCCCAGGGACTGGACCCACGAGCAGTACTTC. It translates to CASSSGPRDWTHEQYF.

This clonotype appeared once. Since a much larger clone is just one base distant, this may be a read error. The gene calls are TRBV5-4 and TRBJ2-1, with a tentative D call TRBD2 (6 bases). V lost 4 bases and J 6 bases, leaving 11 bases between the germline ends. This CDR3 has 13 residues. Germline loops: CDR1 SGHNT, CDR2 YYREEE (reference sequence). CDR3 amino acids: CASSPGTCNEQFF. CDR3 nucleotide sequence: TGTGCCAGCAGCCCCGGGACTTGCAATGAGCAGTTCTTC.

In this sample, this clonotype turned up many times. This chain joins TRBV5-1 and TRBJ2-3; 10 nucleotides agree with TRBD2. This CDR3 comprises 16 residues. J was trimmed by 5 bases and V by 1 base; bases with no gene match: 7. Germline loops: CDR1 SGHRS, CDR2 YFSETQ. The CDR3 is CASSLKLAGDLDTQYF. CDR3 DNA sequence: TGCGCCAGCAGCTTGAAGCTAGCGGGGGATTTAGATACGCAGTATTTT.

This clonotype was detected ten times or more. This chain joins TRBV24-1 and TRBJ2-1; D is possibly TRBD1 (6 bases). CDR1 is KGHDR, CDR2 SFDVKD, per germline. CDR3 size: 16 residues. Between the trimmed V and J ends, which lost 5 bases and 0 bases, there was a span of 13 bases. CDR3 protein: CATSGRDTRSYNEQFF. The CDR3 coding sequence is TGTGCCACCAGTGGCCGGGACACCCGCTCCTACAATGAGCAGTTCTTC.

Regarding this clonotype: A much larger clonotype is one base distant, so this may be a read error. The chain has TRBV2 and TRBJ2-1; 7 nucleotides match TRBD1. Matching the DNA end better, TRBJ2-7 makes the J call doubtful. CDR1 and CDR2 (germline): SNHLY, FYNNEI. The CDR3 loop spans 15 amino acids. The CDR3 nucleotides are TGTGCCAGCAGGGGACAGCCGAGCTCCTACAATGAGCAGTACTTC. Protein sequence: CASRGQPSSYNEQYF.